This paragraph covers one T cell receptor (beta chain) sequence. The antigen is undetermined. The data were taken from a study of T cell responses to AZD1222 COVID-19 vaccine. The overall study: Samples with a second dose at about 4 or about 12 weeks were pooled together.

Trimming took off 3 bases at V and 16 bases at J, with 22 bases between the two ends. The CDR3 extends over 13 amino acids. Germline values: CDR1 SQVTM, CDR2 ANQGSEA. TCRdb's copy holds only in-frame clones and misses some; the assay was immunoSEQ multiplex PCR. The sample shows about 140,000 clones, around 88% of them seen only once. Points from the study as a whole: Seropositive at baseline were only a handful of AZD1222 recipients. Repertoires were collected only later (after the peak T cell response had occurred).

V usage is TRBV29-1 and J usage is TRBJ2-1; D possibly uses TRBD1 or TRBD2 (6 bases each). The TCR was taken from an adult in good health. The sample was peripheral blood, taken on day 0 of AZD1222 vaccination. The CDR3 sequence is CSVEYLGGGPRFF. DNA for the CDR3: TGCAGCGTTGAGTACCTCGGGGGCGGCCCCCGTTTCTTC.